This T cell receptor (beta chain) was sequenced for a study of blood T cells in healthy people across ages. Whole-study results and caveats: TCR beta diversity tracked closely with naive T cell percentage.

With a J-beta primer mix and a sample-barcoded 5' primer, a second PCR ran roughly 6 to 11 cycles. TCRdb fed the 5' RACE reads into MiXCR, producing one record per CDR3 protein. The table lists fewer than 950,000 distinct CDR3 sequences, approximately 55% of them singletons, with approximately 40% in the top ten. Researchers collected around 11 milliliters of peripheral blood from every single donor. V was pared by 3 bases and J by 5 bases, with 11 bases between. This CDR3 is built from 14 residues. As regards this clonotype: What it recognizes is unknown.

This sequence was found in a man aged 80 or over in good health. The rearrangement uses TRBV12-3 or TRBV12-4 and TRBJ1-5, with TRBD1 as a possible D gene (5 bases). Sequenced sample: blood. CDR3 in amino acids: CASSFGGADQPQHF. The CDR3 nucleotides read TGTGCCAGCAGTTTTGGCGGGGCGGATCAGCCCCAGCATTTT.